This T cell receptor (beta chain) was profiled in a study of T cell responses to AZD1222 COVID-19 vaccine (dated by TCRdb to 2020 to 2023). Background for the entire study: TCR sequencing covered over 230 trial participants: 200 to 220 given two doses of AZD1222 and about 26 given two doses of MenACWY control vaccine. Enrollment into the trials was organized by age into subgroups of 18-55, 56-69 and 70-plus years, and those subgroups contained approximately 150, 30 and 60 TCR-sequenced participants, respectively. Overall study outcomes, separate from this receptor: In the small 56-69-year group, the increase in depth fell short of significance, most likely because of low power. Epitopes outside the regions mutated in the B.1.351 and B.1.1.7 variants were reportedly recognized by nearly half of the unique spike-specific TCRs. Participants were mostly white British and included more females than males, and it was suggested by the authors that clonal diversity may have been underestimated. Conclusions about previously exposed vaccinees are limited, since just five or six AZD1222 recipients were seropositive for SARS-CoV-2 at baseline. After two AZD1222 doses, spike-specific TCR breadth and depth were significantly higher than at day 0 and than in MenACWY recipients. Because no day 14 peak-response samples were available, the repertoires could be characterized only after the peak T cell response. The vaccine-associated CD4 TCRs covered the entire spike protein, and the dominant responses fell in regions 160-218 and 743-854.

The CDR3 regions of human TCRbeta chains were analyzed by immunosequencing. Turning to the authors' computational methods: TCRs in the repertoires were matched against a reference library of SARS-CoV-2-specific TCRs that had been generated with the MIRA antigen-specificity platform. Breadth was defined as the fraction of unique TCRs that were SARS-CoV-2-associated, and depth was defined as the fraction of total T cells that were SARS-CoV-2-associated. Using the MIRA data, every spike-specific TCR was mapped to the spike region that the TCR reacted to and assigned to either a CD4 or a CD8 class. Log10-transformed breadth and depth values were compared by one-way ANOVA with Sidak's multiple comparisons tests. Sourced from immuneACCESS, this table was stored by TCRdb with only in-frame sequences that have V and J called. A share of the clones is absent; for the studies checked, an unresolved V gene accounts for under half, and the remainder has no known explanation. That table furnishes V, J and clone size, whereas the DNA furnished D and trimming. Here the sample has 100,000 to 120,000 clones; roughly 92% occur a single time. Of the sample, 2% to 2.5% falls within the top ten clones.

V drops 2 bases and J drops 6 bases, leaving 7 bases in between. Looking up the germline V gene (reference sequence) yields CDR1 DFQATT and CDR2 SNEGSKA. The CDR3 spans 11 residues, from the cysteine through the phenylalanine. Only the CDR3 DNA stays, 33 bases, in frame from base 1. With respect to this clone: What this receptor recognizes is not known. No qualities accompany the bases; no much larger clone lies one base away.

What this sample's time point label stands for: about 28 days (+/-7) after the second vaccine dose. AZD1222 recipients whose second dose came at about 4 weeks and those whose second dose came at about 12 weeks were combined into one group, since spike-specific TCR depth and breadth did not differ between the two schedules. Vaccinee samples came from UK trials COV001 and COV002, including a single-blind randomized controlled phase 2/3 trial of AZD1222 (ChAdOx1 nCoV-19) in healthy adults. Trial participant PBMC samples were collected at day 0 and day 28 after the second dose for TCRbeta chain sequencing.

Sequences were derived from peripheral blood, sampled 28 days after the second AZD1222 dose. This TCR came from an adult who received the AZD1222 COVID-19 vaccine. The chain is made from TRBV20-1 and TRBJ2-5, with the D call perhaps TRBD1 or TRBD2, as 6 bases match in each case. In nucleotides, the sequence is TGCAGTGCTAGACGGGGGCAGACCCAGTACTTC. It encodes CSARRGQTQYF.